This is a list of T cell receptor beta chains from one sample in a study of a mutant IDH1 vaccine in newly diagnosed glioma. Their antigens are not known. The protocol was immunoSEQ multiplex PCR, while the TCRdb copy is restricted to in-frame clones and leaves out a portion. In the table there are 60,000 to 85,000 clones, more than 70% of which are singletons. The material sequenced was PBMCs, taken from a glioma patient whose treatment included an IDH1 peptide vaccine. These receptors all come from a woman in her forties or fifties with glioma. CDR3s leave out the opening cysteine and the closing phenylalanine or tryptophan.

TRBJ1-1	TRBV19	ASSIKQQGHHEAF
TRBJ2-4	TRBV6-1	ASSEEQGNIQY
TRBJ1-2	TRBV5-6	ASTLGKVGDYGYT
TRBJ1-4	TRBV7-9	ASGGGDMNEKLF
TRBJ1-2	TRBV10-3	AISGDRDPNYGYT
TRBJ2-5	TRBV4-1	ASSPKLAGKKTQY
TRBJ2-3	TRBV7-9	ASSFATSGGSTDTQY
TRBJ2-7	TRBV6-5	ASSRPGQGYEQY
TRBJ1-1	TRBV6-5	ASSFEGGLNTEAF
TRBJ2-7	TRBV6-6	ASSYSNGGVYEQY
TRBJ1-1	TRBV28	ASSLRGQTFEAF
TRBJ2-3	TRBV10-3	AIQGMSAGHSTDTQY
TRBJ2-3	TRBV5-1	ASRDPSGGTDTQY
TRBJ2-7	TRBV6-5	ASSYHRTDPYEQY
TRBJ2-3	TRBV9	ASSPQLGSSTDTQY
TRBJ1-1	TRBV5-6	ASSPPGRGRGDTEAF
TRBJ2-2	TRBV11-2	ASSLIRGRTGELF
TRBJ2-1	TRBV5-4	ASSSPADGYNEQF
TRBJ2-2	TRBV10-3	AISESLAAGTGELF
TRBJ2-5	TRBV30	AWSVPVSYQETQY
TRBJ2-2	TRBV12-5	ASGLVLQGIGGELF
TRBJ2-5	TRBV21-1	ASSKKEDKEETQY
TRBJ2-2	TRBV6-6	ASRGDRGTGELF
TRBJ2-1	TRBV10-1	ASTGQREGREQF
TRBJ2-7	TRBV14	ASSQGAVSLKQY
TRBJ2-4	TRBV28	ASSLWLAGLNIQY
TRBJ2-2	TRBV5-1	ASSEVNTGELF
TRBJ2-1	TRBV9	ASSVGSPNEQF
-	TRBV6-5	ASSKDSAGEQY
TRBJ2-5	TRBV7-3	ASSLEGSGTQY
TRBJ1-2	TRBV11-2	ASSLFRGGYGYT
TRBJ2-5	TRBV7-8	ASSLGYAGETQY
TRBJ2-1	TRBV1	TSSQGGGLADLSSYNEQF
TRBJ2-3	TRBV11-2	ASSFEAITDTQY